A single sample is the source of the 30 T cell receptor beta chains below, sequenced in a study of cytomegalovirus exposure and HLA in healthy donors (dated by TCRdb to between 2016 and 2019). To prepare the library, the immunoSEQ multiplex PCR assay was applied. The multiplex PCR relied on a mix of 60 forward primers for TCR Vbeta segments and 13 reverse primers for TCR Jbeta segments. TCRdb limited this immuneACCESS table to in-frame rearrangements with V and J called. A share of clones is missing; checked studies link under half to unresolved V genes, and the rest is unexplained. This sample's table carries about 99,000 clones. The ten largest account for about 3.5% of the sample. Sequenced: PBMCs. The receptors shown here come from a man aged 40-49 years in good health and CMV-seronegative.

The V gene is TRBV18, the J gene TRBJ1-2; 7 positions agree with TRBD1. The CDR3 consists of 15 residues. Germline V gene lookup returns CDR1 KGHSH and CDR2 LQKENI. V lost 0 bases and J lost 3; bases outside the gene matches: 4. The CDR3 nucleotides read TGTGCCAGCTCACCACCGGACAGGCCCGACTATGGCTACACCTTC. Its translation: CASSPPDRPDYGYTF.

The genes are TRBV4-2 and TRBJ1-1, with no clear D. The CDR3 consists of 16 residues. Germline V gene lookup returns CDR1 LGHNA and CDR2 YNFKEQ. The V and J ends lost 0 bases and 9 bases respectively, with 20 bases between them. CDR3: CASSQDNDGGPLQAFF. The DNA for the CDR3 is TGTGCCAGCAGCCAAGATAACGATGGTGGCCCCCTGCAAGCTTTCTTT.

The chain uses TRBV5-6 and TRBJ2-5; D might be TRBD2 (5 bases). This CDR3 comprises 16 residues. CDR1 and CDR2 from the germline V gene are SGHDT and YYEEEE. Deletions cut 4 bases from V and 9 bases from J, with 25 bases between. The CDR3 loop is CASSVRSPGGLRAQYF. CDR3 nucleotide sequence: TGTGCCAGCAGCGTCAGGAGTCCGGGCGGGCTTAGGGCCCAGTACTTC.

The chain joins TRBV5-1 to TRBJ1-2, with 9 bases identical to TRBD1. CDR1 and CDR2 (germline): SGHRS, YFSETQ. V shed 2 bases, J shed 3 bases, and the junction held 8 bases outside the gene matches. The CDR3 totals 16 residues. CDR3 residues: CASSFRPGQGHYGYTF. CDR3 in DNA: TGCGCCAGCAGCTTTCGTCCGGGACAGGGCCACTATGGCTACACCTTC.

The chain carries TRBV9 and TRBJ1-2; no clear D. The CDR3 consists of 15 residues. CDR1 SGDLS and CDR2 YYNGEE come from the germline V gene. Trimming stripped 1 base from V and 4 bases from J, with 14 bases between. The CDR3 spells CASSVRQTFGYGYTF. In nucleotides, the CDR3 is TGTGCCAGCAGCGTACGACAAACCTTCGGCTATGGCTACACCTTC.

V gene TRBV7-8 combines with J gene TRBJ1-6; D remains ambiguous. Per the germline V gene, CDR1 is SGHVS and CDR2 is FQNEAQ. CDR3 size: 17 residues. CDR3 sequence (DNA): TGTGCGATAAGAGGCGACCGGGGAAGTCTCTATAATTCACCCCTCCACTTT. Amino acids: CAIRGDRGSLYNSPLHF. The complete variable domain, with remaining parts taken from reference TRBV7-8 and TRBJ1-6, reads GAGVSQSPRYKVAKRGQDVALRCDPISGHVSLFWYQQALGQGPEFLTYFQNEAQLDKSGLPSDRFFAERPEGSVSTLKIQRTQQEDSAVYLCAIRGDRGSLYNSPLHFGNGTRLTVT.

This chain joins TRBV19 and TRBJ2-7; D is possibly TRBD2 (6 bases). This CDR3 is 13 amino acids long. Per the germline V gene, CDR1 is LNHDA and CDR2 is SQIVND (reference sequence). V shed 3 bases and J shed 2 bases, with 8 bases lying between them. This chain's CDR3 is CASSIGGTYEQYF. DNA of the CDR3: TGTGCCAGTAGTATTGGAGGGACCTACGAGCAGTACTTC.

The rearrangement uses TRBV4-1 and TRBJ2-5; TRBD2 matches at 7 bases. The DNA matches TRBJ2-7 better at its end, which makes the J call doubtful. CDR1 MGHRA and CDR2 YSYEKL come from the germline V gene. This CDR3 contains 15 residues. The CDR3 DNA reads TGCGCCAGCAGCCAAGAGCGAACTAGCGCTTTCGAGCAGTACTTC. It codes for CASSQERTSAFEQYF.

V and J are TRBV28 and TRBJ1-2; the match to TRBD1 covers 8 bases. Germline V gives CDR1 MDHEN, CDR2 SYDVKM. The CDR3 totals 14 residues. J gave up 14 bases and V 2 bases, and 13 bases lay outside the gene matches. Written as DNA, the CDR3 is TGTGCCAGCAGTTTACCCCTAGGACAGGGAGCTTGGACCTTC. Protein: CASSLPLGQGAWTF.

V is TRBV18 and J is TRBJ1-5; D call uncertain. Trimming pared 3 bases from V and 5 bases from J, leaving 5 bases between. The CDR3 extends over 12 amino acids. Germline loops: CDR1 KGHSH, CDR2 LQKENI. The CDR3 DNA reads TGTGCCAGCTCACCTCTCGATCAGCCCCAGCATTTT. As protein: CASSPLDQPQHF.

CDR3 protein: CSVDGTSGTQETQYF. The CDR3 coding sequence is TGCAGCGTTGACGGGACTAGCGGGACCCAAGAGACCCAGTACTTC. J is TRBJ2-5 and V is TRBV29-1; the match to TRBD2 covers 13 bases. The V and J ends lost 3 bases and 1 base, in that order; junction bases with no gene match: 2. Germline CDR1 and CDR2: SQVTM and ANQGSEA. The CDR3 totals 15 residues.

The gene calls are TRBV4-3 and TRBJ1-2; D not certain. The CDR3 runs 15 residues. Germline lookup yields CDR1 LGHNA and CDR2 YSLEER. Trimming left V 3 bases short and J 6 bases short, with 17 bases between. The CDR3 here is CASSQTREPGDGYTF. The CDR3 nucleotides read TGCGCCAGCAGCCAGACCCGGGAGCCTGGGGATGGCTACACCTTC.

V gene TRBV18 combines with J gene TRBJ1-6, with a tentative D call TRBD1 (5 bases). Per germline, CDR1 KGHSH and CDR2 LQKENI. The V gene lost 4 bases and the J gene lost 2 bases, with 12 bases spanning the gap. The CDR3 covers 16 residues. The CDR3 DNA reads as TGTGCCAGCTCACTAAAGACAGTAGCCTATAATTCACCCCTCCACTTT. Amino acid sequence: CASSLKTVAYNSPLHF.

V is TRBV7-9 and J is TRBJ2-1; 7 positions match TRBD2. The CDR3 runs 15 residues. Unmatched junction bases numbered 11, after V lost 5 bases and J lost 7 bases. The germline V gene has CDR1 SEHNR and CDR2 FQNEAQ (reference sequence). CDR3 amino acids: CASSPREGSWNEQFF. The CDR3 DNA is TGTGCCAGCAGCCCGAGGGAGGGGTCATGGAATGAGCAGTTCTTC.

V is TRBV15 and J is TRBJ2-1; no definite D call. This CDR3 region has 14 residues. V lost 1 base and J 7 bases, leaving 11 bases between the germline ends. Germline lookup yields CDR1 LNHNV and CDR2 YYDKDF (reference sequence). The CDR3 coding sequence is TGTGCCACCAGCAGAGCCCAGACTGAGAATGAGCAGTTCTTC. Its protein is CATSRAQTENEQFF.

The J gene is TRBJ1-1, the V gene TRBV6-1; no clear D gene. The germline gives CDR1 MNHNS, CDR2 SASEGT. The V gene lost 7 bases and the J gene lost 2 bases, with 8 bases spanning the gap. The CDR3 has 12 amino acids. The CDR3 sequence is CASTGLNTEAFF. CDR3 DNA: TGTGCCAGCACAGGTCTAAACACTGAAGCTTTCTTT.

V gene TRBV30 combines with J gene TRBJ2-3; 9 bases match TRBD1. Germline V CDR1 and CDR2: GTSNPN, SVGIG (reference sequence). There are 13 residues in the CDR3. The V segment lost 1 base and the J segment 5 bases; nucleotides outside the gene matches: 1. In DNA form, the CDR3 reads TGTGCCTGGAGTGGGACAGGGGTAGATACGCAGTATTTT. It specifies CAWSGTGVDTQYF.

J is TRBJ2-5 and V is TRBV5-1; TRBD2 is a possible D gene (5 bases). The CDR3 is 16 amino acids. V was pared by 1 base and J by 0 bases, with 13 bases between. Germline-derived CDR1 and CDR2 are SGHRS and YFSETQ. In DNA, the CDR3 is TGCGCCAGCAGCTTGTCAAGTGCGCGGGACCAAGAGACCCAGTACTTC. It is translated as CASSLSSARDQETQYF.

Worth noting for this clone: The sample contains more than one DNA sequence encoding this CDR3. V is TRBV6-6 and J is TRBJ2-7; TRBD1 might be the D (5 bases). Trimming left V 4 bases short and J 1 base short, with 8 bases between. Germline loops: CDR1 MNHNY, CDR2 SVGAGI (reference sequence). CDR3 length: 13 amino acids. The CDR3 DNA is TGTGCCAGCAGTTGGACACCGTCCTACGAGCAGTACTTC. As protein: CASSWTPSYEQYF.

The chain carries TRBV28 and TRBJ2-7, with 7 bases aligning to TRBD1. Trimming cost V 6 bases and J 6 bases; bases outside gene matches: 5. CDR1 and CDR2 from the germline V gene are MDHEN and SYDVKM. This CDR3 has 12 amino acids. CDR3 sequence reads: CASRTGLLEQYF. The CDR3 DNA is TGTGCCAGCAGGACAGGGTTGCTCGAGCAGTACTTC. The full variable domain, with the rest looked up from reference TRBV28 and TRBJ2-7, is DVKVTQSSRYLVKRTGEKVFLECVQDMDHENMFWYRQDPGLGLRLIYFSYDVKMKEKGDIPEGYSVSREKKERFSLILESASTNQTSMYLCASRTGLLEQYFGPGTRLTVT.

This chain uses TRBV5-1 with TRBJ1-6, with TRBD1 matching 7 bases. Germline V gene sequence: CDR1 SGHRS, CDR2 YFSETQ. V dropped 4 bases and J dropped 1; count of bases not matched to a gene: 5. This CDR3 has 16 residues. CDR3 in amino acids: CASSRDSLSYNSPLHF. The CDR3 DNA reads as TGCGCCAGCAGCCGGGACAGTTTATCCTATAATTCACCCCTCCACTTT.

The chain employs TRBV27 and TRBJ2-7; maybe TRBD1 (7 bases). Looked up from germline, CDR1 is MNHEY and CDR2 is SMNVEV (reference sequence). This CDR3 is built from 14 residues. The ends were cut back, 6 bases at V and 3 bases at J, with 15 bases in the middle. As DNA, the CDR3 is TGTGCCAGCAGGCAGGGGGGAGGAAGCTACGAGCAGTACTTC. Translating it yields CASRQGGGSYEQYF.

The V gene is TRBV4-1, the J gene TRBJ1-5, with D perhaps matching TRBD1 (6 bases). The CDR3 has 14 residues. Germline values: CDR1 MGHRA, CDR2 YSYEKL. V lost 4 bases and J lost 0, with 7 bases in between. The CDR3: CASSPTGSNQPQHF. DNA for the CDR3: TGCGCCAGCAGCCCGACAGGTAGCAATCAGCCCCAGCATTTT.

The genes are TRBV5-1 and TRBJ2-1, with 11 bases aligning to TRBD2. The J segment lost 3 bases and the V segment lost 5 bases, leaving 1 base of the junction unmatched. The CDR3 runs to 14 residues. Germline assignment: CDR1 SGHRS and CDR2 YFSETQ. The CDR3 here is CASRGTSGYNEQFF. For the CDR3, the DNA is TGCGCCAGCAGAGGGACTAGCGGCTACAATGAGCAGTTCTTC.

The rearrangement uses TRBV25-1 and TRBJ2-3; D is possibly TRBD1 (5 bases). V was shortened by 10 bases and J by 0 bases, with 14 bases between the two germline ends. The CDR3 loop spans 14 amino acids. Germline V CDR1 and CDR2: MGHDK, SYGVNS. CDR3 bases: TGTGCCACCGAAGGACATCCGAGCACAGATACGCAGTATTTT. Amino acid sequence: CATEGHPSTDTQYF.

The J gene is TRBJ2-1, the V gene TRBV4-3, with 14 nucleotides matching TRBD2. V shed 3 bases, J shed 9 bases, and the junction held 7 bases outside the gene matches. The CDR3 is made up of 16 amino acids. CDR1 and CDR2 (germline): LGHNA, YSLEER. The CDR3 region is CASSQDGTSGRGEQFF. The CDR3 DNA reads TGCGCCAGCAGCCAGGACGGGACTAGCGGGAGAGGTGAGCAGTTCTTC.

The chain joins TRBV2 to TRBJ2-2, with 8 bases identical to TRBD1. V was clipped by 4 bases and J by 4 bases; unmatched bases: 11. Germline V gene sequence: CDR1 SNHLY, CDR2 FYNNEI. The length of the CDR3 is 17 residues. In DNA form, the CDR3 reads TGTGCCAGCAGTGGGGCAGGGGGCTTCATCAGCACCGGGGAGCTGTTTTTT. Translation: CASSGAGGFISTGELFF.

The chain recombines TRBV27 with TRBJ2-7; D possibly corresponds to TRBD1 (6 bases). Looked up from germline, CDR1 is MNHEY and CDR2 is SMNVEV (reference sequence). V lost 5 bases, J lost 5 bases, and 13 bases lay in between. The CDR3 loop spans 13 amino acids. CDR3 loop: CASSKNRDHEQYF. The DNA of the CDR3 is TGTGCCAGCAGTAAAAACAGGGACCACGAGCAGTACTTC.

The gene calls are TRBV13 and TRBJ2-7; weak D call: TRBD1 (6 bases). CDR1 is PRHDT and CDR2 is FYEKMQ in the germline V gene (reference sequence). The CDR3 spans 14 residues. V was trimmed by 3 bases and J by 4 bases, leaving 13 bases between them. Here the CDR3 reads CASSLGAWGYEQYF. CDR3 in DNA: TGTGCCAGCAGCTTGGGGGCTTGGGGTTACGAGCAGTACTTC.

The chain employs TRBV10-3 and TRBJ1-1; D not certain. Germline assignment: CDR1 ENHRY and CDR2 SYGVKD. Trimming pared 10 bases from V and 0 bases from J, leaving 12 bases between. CDR3 length equals 13 residues. The CDR3 protein is CASFGEMNTEAFF. The CDR3 bases are TGTGCCAGCTTCGGGGAAATGAACACTGAAGCTTTCTTT.